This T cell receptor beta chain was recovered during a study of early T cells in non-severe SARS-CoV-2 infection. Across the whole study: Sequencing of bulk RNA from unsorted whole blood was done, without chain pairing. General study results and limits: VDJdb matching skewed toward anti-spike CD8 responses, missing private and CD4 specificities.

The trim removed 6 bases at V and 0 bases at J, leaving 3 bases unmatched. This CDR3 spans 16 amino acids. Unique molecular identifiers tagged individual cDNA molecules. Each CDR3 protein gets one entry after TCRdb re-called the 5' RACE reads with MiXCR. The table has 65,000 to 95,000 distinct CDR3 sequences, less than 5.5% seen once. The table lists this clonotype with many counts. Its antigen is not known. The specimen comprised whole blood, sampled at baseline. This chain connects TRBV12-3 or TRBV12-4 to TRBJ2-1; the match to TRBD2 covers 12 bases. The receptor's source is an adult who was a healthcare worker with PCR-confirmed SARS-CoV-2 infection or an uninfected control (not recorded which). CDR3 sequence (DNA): TGTGCCAGCAGCCGGACTAGCGGGACCTCCTACAATGAGCAGTTCTTC. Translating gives CASSRTSGTSYNEQFF.